A selection of T cell receptor beta chains follows, all from one sample in a study of T cell changes during pregnancy in multiple sclerosis. The assay was immunoSEQ multiplex PCR, and TCRdb's table has in-frame clones only and misses some. Of tens of thousands of clones detected, about 89% appear once; the ten largest clones hold approximately 1%. The sample consisted of peripheral blood, taken in the first trimester of pregnancy. Receptors originate from a female donor in good health, enrolled as a control in a pregnancy study. Each CDR3 is given with its conserved first and last residue. The D gene is left open where the match is weak. Expanded clones are given a class, and other clones once, few, many or no size at all.

>once|TRBV7-9|TRBD2|TRBJ2-5
CASSPGTSGNQETQYF
TGTGCCAGCAGCCCCGGGACTAGCGGGAATCAGGAGACCCAGTACTTC
>once|TRBV2|TRBD1|TRBJ2-7
CASRVTGTGAYEQYF
TGTGCCAGCAGAGTTACCGGGACAGGGGCCTACGAGCAGTACTTC
>few|TRBV15|-|TRBJ1-6
CATSRSTASDNSPLHF
TGTGCCACCAGCAGATCCACGGCCAGCGACAATTCACCCCTCCACTTT
>-|TRBV28|-|TRBJ1-5
CASTTGGGGQPQHF
TGTGCCAGCACCACGGGCGGGGGCGGTCAGCCCCAGCATTTT
>-|TRBV19|-|TRBJ2-6
CASSSLPGVYGANVLTF
TGTGCCAGTAGTTCCCTCCCCGGGGTATATGGGGCCAACGTCCTGACTTTC
>-|TRBV7-8|-|TRBJ2-7
CASSLTRYEQYF
TGTGCCAGCAGCTTAACTAGGTACGAGCAGTACTTC
>few|TRBV6-5|TRBD1|TRBJ1-5
CASSRTGGGNQPQHF
TGTGCCAGCAGCCGCACAGGGGGCGGCAATCAGCCCCAGCATTTT
>once|TRBV19|-|TRBJ2-7
CASSISGRPYEQYF
TGTGCCAGTAGTATTTCAGGCAGACCCTACGAGCAGTACTTC
>-|TRBV4-3|TRBD1|TRBJ1-2
CASSQPGQGDYGYTF
TGCGCCAGCAGCCAACCGGGACAGGGTGACTATGGCTACACCTTC
>-|TRBV2|-|TRBJ2-7
CASSDQGRREQYF
TGTGCCAGCAGTGACCAGGGCAGAAGAGAGCAGTACTTC
>-|TRBV15|-|TRBJ1-2
CATSSGRGNYGYTF
TGTGCCACCAGCAGCGGCCGGGGGAACTATGGCTACACCTTC
>-|TRBV6-5|TRBD2|TRBJ2-7
CASREVAGAHYEQYF
TGTGCCAGCAGAGAGGTAGCGGGAGCTCACTACGAGCAGTACTTC
>-|TRBV19|TRBD2|TRBJ2-2
CASSSRLAQENTGELFF
TGTGCCAGTAGTAGTCGACTAGCCCAGGAAAACACCGGGGAGCTGTTTTTT
>-|TRBV18|TRBD1|TRBJ2-7
CASSATQPGTGGF
TGTGCCAGCTCAGCGACTCAACCCGGGACAGGGGGGTTC
>-|TRBV27|TRBD1|TRBJ1-2
CASSQRTGGAHGYTF
TGTGCCAGCAGTCAACGGACAGGGGGCGCCCATGGCTACACCTTC
>-|TRBV7-2|TRBD1|TRBJ1-4
CASSVDRAANEKLFF
TGTGCCAGCAGCGTAGACAGGGCTGCTAATGAAAAACTGTTTTTT
>-|TRBV7-9|TRBD2|TRBJ2-5
CASSSIGQRGLYQETQYF
TGTGCCAGCAGCTCCATTGGCCAGCGGGGGCTTTACCAAGAGACCCAGTACTTC
>-|TRBV6-4|-|TRBJ1-1
CASSDSGEGGTEAFF
TGTGCCAGCAGTGACTCCGGGGAAGGTGGCACTGAAGCTTTCTTT
>medium-sized|TRBV30|TRBD1|TRBJ2-7
CAWSRTGGEQYF
TGTGCCTGGAGTCGCACAGGGGGCGAGCAGTACTTC
>-|TRBV28|TRBD1|TRBJ1-2
CASSAYGPRTGGGYTF
TGTGCCAGCAGTGCTTATGGCCCTCGGACAGGGGGGGGCTACACCTTC
>few|TRBV7-9|-|TRBJ1-5
CASGQDNQPQHF
TGTGCCAGCGGCCAGGACAATCAGCCCCAGCATTTT
>-|TRBV9|TRBD2|TRBJ2-5
CASSVEVAGMKETQYF
TGTGCCAGCAGCGTAGAGGTAGCGGGGATGAAAGAGACCCAGTACTTC
>-|TRBV19|-|TRBJ2-3
CASSIHQAPDTQYF
TGTGCCAGTAGTATTCACCAGGCCCCAGATACGCAGTATTTT
>-|TRBV9|TRBD2|TRBJ2-2
CASSGMGLAAYGELFF
TGTGCCAGCAGCGGTATGGGACTAGCGGCCTACGGGGAGCTGTTTTTT
>-|TRBV18|-|TRBJ1-2
CASSPPTQGYGYTF
TGTGCCAGCTCACCACCGACACAGGGTTATGGCTACACCTTC
>-|TRBV18|-|TRBJ2-1
CASSLVDYSYNEQFF
TGTGCCAGCTCACTAGTGGACTACTCCTACAATGAGCAGTTCTTC
>-|TRBV6-1|-|TRBJ2-3
CASEQTRNTDTQYF
TGTGCCAGCGAGCAAACGAGGAACACAGATACGCAGTATTTT
>-|TRBV29-1|TRBD1|TRBJ1-1
CSGYTGGEGPEAFF
TGCAGCGGTTATACAGGGGGGGAAGGCCCTGAAGCTTTCTTT
>-|TRBV27|TRBD2|TRBJ2-3
CASNGHGLERGDTQYF
TGTGCCAGCAACGGGCACGGACTTGAGCGGGGAGATACGCAGTATTTT
>-|TRBV5-1|-|TRBJ1-2
CASAPGTTYGYTF
TGCGCCAGCGCACCCGGGACAACCTATGGCTACACCTTC
>-|TRBV11-2|-|TRBJ2-7
CASNAWAPNSYEQYF
TGTGCCAGCAACGCCTGGGCCCCCAACTCCTACGAGCAGTACTTC
>-|TRBV6-5|TRBD2|TRBJ2-5
CASSGLGETQYF
TGTGCCAGCAGTGGACTAGGAGAGACCCAGTACTTC
>-|TRBV19|-|TRBJ1-3
CASTINTAASGNTIYF
TGTGCCAGTACCATTAACACCGCCGCTTCTGGAAACACCATATATTTT
>-|TRBV5-1|-|TRBJ1-1
CASSLDQGSTEAFF
TGCGCCAGCAGCTTGGACCAGGGGAGCACTGAAGCTTTCTTT
>-|TRBV11-2|-|TRBJ2-5
CASSSRPMRQPQETQYF
TGTGCCAGCAGCTCCCGACCTATGCGACAGCCTCAAGAGACCCAGTACTTC
>-|TRBV4-2|-|TRBJ2-1
CASSQVTDNEQFF
TGTGCCAGCAGCCAAGTAACTGACAATGAGCAGTTCTTC
>-|TRBV6-1|-|TRBJ1-2
CASSEIRQGDGYTF
TGTGCCAGCAGTGAAATACGGCAGGGCGATGGCTACACCTTC
>-|TRBV6-6|-|TRBJ2-1
CASSPGLPFNNEQFF
TGTGCCAGCAGCCCCGGACTTCCTTTTAACAATGAGCAGTTCTTC
>-|TRBV14|-|TRBJ2-7
CASTQGLVDEQYF
TGTGCCAGCACCCAGGGACTGGTGGACGAGCAGTACTTC
>-|TRBV19|TRBD2|TRBJ2-1
CASSPGGSGSAYNEQFF
TGTGCCAGTAGTCCAGGGGGTAGCGGGAGCGCCTACAATGAGCAGTTCTTC